This paragraph reports one TCR beta chain. An end of the junction differs from the germline gene, which may be a read error. The source of the sample is a study of esophageal squamous cell carcinoma under preoperative chemotherapy. Documented time point: after preoperative PTX-NDP chemotherapy. The CDR3 runs to 14 residues. Germline V gene data show CDR1 as MNHNS and CDR2 as SASEGT. TCRdb passed the PCR reads through MiXCR, listing each CDR3 protein once. This table has 9,000 to 9,500 distinct CDR3 sequences, around 48% appearing once. This material was collected from a patient given preoperative chemotherapy. This chain connects TRBV6-1 to TRBJ2-3; perhaps TRBD1 as D (7 bases). The source of this sequence is a human donor with esophageal squamous cell carcinoma. The donor label of this sample is uncertain. In DNA form, the CDR3 reads TGTGCGGGCAGTGGGGGGACAGACCAAGAGACGCAGTATTTC. Translation: CAGSGGTDQETQYF.